This T cell receptor beta chain was observed in a study of blood T cell repertoires in COVID-19 (dated by TCRdb to about 2020). Study-wide context: Samples from collaborators originated in the United States, Italy and Spain and spanned both the acute and convalescent phases of COVID-19. The material from the prospective study consisted of cDNA or gDNA derived from T cells, B-cell-depleted T cells, or PBMCs. The dataset comprised deeply sampled blood TCRbeta repertoires from subjects exposed to, actively infected with, or recovered from COVID-19. The repertoires were made available in a free public database intended to serve as a resource for research on the immune response to SARS-CoV-2. Samples came from the ongoing ImmuneRACE study (first 160 participants) plus 1,254 subjects from 6 global collaborators. The sample metadata nearly always contained a de-identified subject ID, COVID-19 status, age in years and sex. HLA class I and class II types, where available, came from metadata supplied by the sample provider rather than from assay-based typing. Study-wide findings and limitations: How much clinical and demographic metadata was included differed by source and by participant, and the metadata was provided uncurated.

This clone has more than one count but fewer than ten. Its antigen remains unidentified. Base qualities are not at hand, and no much larger clone is one base apart. In the prospective study, participants were roughly 18 to 100 years old, resided in 25 or so geographic areas of the United States, and were enrolled through a virtual design. In the prospective study, participants were assigned to cohorts based on the clinical history participants reported in a screening survey and a study questionnaire. Recovered participants in ImmuneRACE Cohort 3 were defined by two consecutive negative NP/OP PCR tests, clearance by a healthcare professional, or resolution of symptoms. In the prospective study, mobile phlebotomists collected whole blood, serum and a nasopharyngeal or oropharyngeal swab from each participant. Prospective study participants could optionally give additional blood draws and questionnaires over an approximately 2-month period. Before DNA extraction, prospective study blood samples were shipped either frozen or at room temperature.

Counted from cysteine to phenylalanine, this CDR3 has 13 amino acids. The only DNA kept is the CDR3, 39 bases in frame from the first base. The germline V gene specifies SGHRS as CDR1 and YFSETQ as CDR2. Unmatched junction bases come to 4, with V trimmed by 3 bases and J by 6 bases. The immunoSEQ Assay, a bias-controlled multiplex PCR, was used to amplify TCRbeta CDR3 regions from genomic DNA. The paper's data handling went like this. The number of nucleated cells in each sample was estimated from the amplification of reference gene primers within the assay. To quantify the absolute abundance of each unique TCRbeta CDR3 rearrangement, sequence reads were collapsed and filtered. For each sample, productive Simpson clonality was calculated as the square root of Simpson's diversity index over productive rearrangements. This is the immuneACCESS table as TCRdb keeps it, with only in-frame sequences that have V and J called. A part of the clones is gone; compared with another copy, unresolved V genes explain less than half, and the rest is unexplained. Clone size and the V and J calls come from that table; the DNA yielded D and trimming. For this sample there are 250,000 to 400,000 clones; over 75% appear just once. The ten biggest clones cover about 5.2% of the sample.

The V and J segments used are TRBV5-1 and TRBJ1-2, with 8 bases in between that match TRBD1. Sequences were obtained from PBMCs or T cells enriched from blood (not recorded which). This sequence was found in a woman in her 30s who had recovered from COVID-19. The DNA sequence follows: TGCGCCAGCAGCTGGACAGGGATGGATGGCTACACCTTC. Its protein is CASSWTGMDGYTF.